These 8 T cell receptor beta chains came from one sample sequenced in a study of cytomegalovirus exposure and HLA in healthy donors. A multiplex PCR was run with 60 Vbeta primers and 13 Jbeta primers. Here immunoSEQ multiplex PCR was the method, and the copy in TCRdb shows in-frame clones only, minus some. The profile covers 230,000 or so clones, with 85% to 95% appearing a single time and about 1.7% taken by the ten largest. The sequenced sample was PBMCs. These receptors were collected from a girl under 10 years old in good health and CMV-seronegative.

The gene calls are TRBV19 and TRBJ2-3, with 11 nucleotides matching TRBD2. CDR3 size: 15 residues. Germline V gene data show CDR1 as LNHDA and CDR2 as SQIVND (reference sequence). V gave up 11 bases and J gave up 0 bases; unmatched junction bases: 7. The CDR3 nucleotides read TGTGCCGCCTCTAGCGGGGGGTCTAGCACAGATACGCAGTATTTT. Amino acids: CAASSGGSSTDTQYF.

The V gene is TRBV7-9, the J gene TRBJ1-5; tentatively, D is TRBD1 (6 bases). CDR1 is SEHNR and CDR2 is FQNEAQ in the germline V gene (reference sequence). The V end was cut by 7 bases, the J end by 5 bases, with 18 bases between. This CDR3 has 15 residues. The CDR3 DNA reads as TGTGCCAGCACCGTTTTGGGGGCGAGCGATCAGCCCCAGCATTTT. It translates to CASTVLGASDQPQHF.

This rearrangement joins TRBV10-3 to TRBJ2-2; a weak D match, TRBD1 (5 bases). The germline V and J ends were trimmed by 6 bases and 4 bases, with 15 bases remaining between them. Germline CDR1 is ENHRY and CDR2 is SYGVKD. The CDR3 has 15 residues. CDR3 amino acids: CAISPKGWGTGELFF. CDR3 bases: TGTGCCATCAGCCCGAAGGGGTGGGGCACCGGGGAGCTGTTTTTT.

V usage is TRBV6-1 and J usage is TRBJ2-7; no clear D gene. V was trimmed by 6 bases and J by 0 bases, leaving 9 bases between them. This CDR3 has 13 residues. From germline, CDR1 is MNHNS and CDR2 SASEGT. CDR3 sequence reads: CASSPESSYEQYF. In nucleotides, the CDR3 is TGTGCCAGCAGCCCCGAGAGCTCCTACGAGCAGTACTTC.

The J gene is TRBJ1-1, the V gene TRBV6-5; D gene uncertain. Germline V gene sequence: CDR1 MNHEY, CDR2 SVGAGI. V shed 0 bases and J shed 5 bases, with 13 bases lying between them. The CDR3 runs to 15 residues. This CDR3 is CASSYSIPGVTEAFF. The CDR3 coding sequence is TGTGCCAGCAGTTACTCGATTCCGGGAGTGACTGAAGCTTTCTTT.

The chain uses TRBV15 and TRBJ1-1; D gene unclear. The CDR3 covers 12 residues. Deletions cut 3 bases from V and 10 bases from J, with 12 bases between. Looked up from germline, CDR1 is LNHNV and CDR2 is YYDKDF (reference sequence). The CDR3, as DNA: TGTGCCACCAGCAGCGGTGGGCGAAGAGCTTTCTTT. It specifies CATSSGGRRAFF.

This clone was detected only once. The junction shows a germline mismatch at one end, possibly a read error. The V gene is TRBV7-9, the J gene TRBJ2-7; 7 bases match TRBD1. Per the germline V gene, CDR1 is SEHNR and CDR2 is FQNEAQ (reference sequence). The CDR3 extends over 12 amino acids. Here the CDR3 reads CSSSLETGQRIF. In nucleotides, the CDR3 is TGTTCCAGCAGCTTAGAAACGGGACAGAGGATCTTC. The whole variable domain, remainder taken from reference TRBV7-9 and TRBJ2-7, is DTGVSQNPRHKITKRGQNVTFRCDPISEHNRLYWYRQTLGQGPEFLTYFQNEAQLEKSRLLSDRFSAERPKGSFSTLEIQRTEQGDSAMYLCSSSLETGQRIFGPGTRLTVT.

This clone was observed a single time. V usage is TRBV15 and J usage is TRBJ2-7, with D unclear. Germline V lookup: CDR1 LNHNV, CDR2 YYDKDF (reference sequence). The V and J ends lost 0 bases and 2 bases respectively, with 11 bases between them. The CDR3 length is 15 residues. The CDR3 here is CATSRDRTVPYEQYF. The CDR3 DNA reads as TGTGCCACCAGCAGAGATCGAACAGTTCCCTACGAGCAGTACTTC. Full variable domain (rest looked up from reference TRBV15 and TRBJ2-7): DAMVIQNPRYQVTQFGKPVTLSCSQTLNHNVMYWYQQKSSQAPKLLFHYYDKDFNNEADTPDNFQSRRPNTSFCFLDIRSPGLGDTAMYLCATSRDRTVPYEQYFGPGTRLTVT.